These T cell receptor beta chains were read from a single sample in a study of blood T cell repertoires in COVID-19. TCRdb's table, derived via immunoSEQ multiplex PCR, lists solely in-frame clones and lacks some. This table holds 180,000 or so clones, 89% found once. The sample comprised peripheral blood. The receptor set was obtained from a man aged 40-49 years with acute or convalescent COVID-19. Both conserved end residues are trimmed from each CDR3. Not all rows give a size; the values are once, few, many and, for expanded clones, a class.

>.|TRBJ1-1|TRBV2
ASRQGTMNTEAF
>.|TRBJ2-5|TRBV12-3/TRBV12-4
ASGARRETQY
>.|TRBJ1-6|TRBV6-5
ASSMTGQFGSPLH
>once|TRBJ2-1|TRBV12-3/TRBV12-4
ASRYSSYNEQF
>.|TRBJ1-4|TRBV30
AWRYEQGGEKLF
>.|TRBJ1-2|TRBV28
ASSPRTGTGYYGYT
>few|TRBJ2-5|TRBV2
ASSAGGSFQETQY
>.|TRBJ2-2|TRBV3-1/TRBV3-2
ASSQGWETGELF
>.|TRBJ2-3|TRBV19
ASNPPGGPRGPDTQY
>.|TRBJ1-4|TRBV2
ASGALGGEFEKLF
>.|TRBJ2-3|TRBV9
ASSAGGAETDTQY
>.|TRBJ2-5|TRBV3-1/TRBV3-2
ASSYPAVRGQGETQY
>few|TRBJ2-1|TRBV6-2/TRBV6-3
ASSYSSGGNEQF
>.|TRBJ1-3|TRBV9
ASSTRTGGNSGNTIY
>.|TRBJ1-3|TRBV29-1
SAIGTYRSGNTIY
>few|TRBJ2-7|TRBV2
ASRRISDEQY
>.|TRBJ1-1|TRBV11-2
ASRPNLPRTGRNTEAF
>.|TRBJ2-2|TRBV6-5
ASSYSSRGELF
>.|TRBJ1-4|TRBV28
ASSLNSGEGNEKLF
>.|TRBJ1-2|TRBV9
ASSYVEGVNYGYT
>.|TRBJ1-6|TRBV3-1/TRBV3-2
ASSSSGTGLSPLH
>.|TRBJ1-2|TRBV25-1
ASSPGGGAEGYT
>.|TRBJ1-2|TRBV27
ASSPNRGTGQRPIYGYT
>.|TRBJ2-7|TRBV18
ASSPQGTSYEQY
>few|TRBJ1-3|TRBV30
AWSPAGNTIY
>.|TRBJ2-5|TRBV27
ASSSPGERLETQY
>.|TRBJ2-6|TRBV11-2
ASSLRAGANVLT
>.|TRBJ2-3|TRBV25-1
ASSELATDTQY
>.|TRBJ2-1|TRBV15
ATLNLRLAGGPINEQF
>.|TRBJ1-4|TRBV4-1
ASSQDSEKLF
>.|TRBJ2-1|TRBV5-1
ASSRDGESYNEQF
>.|TRBJ1-2|TRBV5-1
ASSPSRGQAFNYGYT
>.|TRBJ1-3|TRBV6-5
ASSTGFSGNTIY
>.|TRBJ1-3|TRBV7-8
ASSSTGGYTSGNTIY
>.|TRBJ2-3|TRBV19
ASNWRTSGSTDTQY
>.|TRBJ1-2|TRBV28
ASSLAPIQGGYT
>.|TRBJ2-3|TRBV12-5
ASGLGQPSDTQY
>.|TRBJ1-5|TRBV28
ASSQKWGSYNQPQH
>.|TRBJ2-3|TRBV11-2
ASSLGGPGTDTQY
>.|TRBJ2-3|TRBV11-2
ASSLFSGGAADTQY
>.|TRBJ2-7|TRBV5-8
AIGLGGGYEQY
>.|TRBJ1-2|TRBV7-9
ASSLGQGGYT
>.|TRBJ2-3|TRBV6-5
ATRLAGELDTQY
>.|TRBJ1-6|TRBV4-3
ASSQRLTDNSPLH
>.|TRBJ2-5|TRBV5-1
ASSLGLGGPQETQY
>.|TRBJ1-3|TRBV5-6
ASSLGQGRGNTIY
>.|TRBJ2-1|TRBV5-1
ASSPGGNEQF
>.|TRBJ2-2|TRBV19
ASSPLAGGIGELF
>.|TRBJ2-7|TRBV7-9
ASSEPGQGFYEQY
>.|TRBJ1-4|TRBV19
ASRPTATYWEKLF
>.|TRBJ2-3|TRBV6-2/TRBV6-3
ASSYSGTGQSDTQY
>.|TRBJ1-1|TRBV25-1
ASSEYGVYTEAF
>.|TRBJ1-1|TRBV5-1
ASSRLGQGTEAF
>.|TRBJ1-2|TRBV5-4
ASSLVDRGYGYT
>.|TRBJ1-1|TRBV19
ASSATGTGTFNTEAF
>.|TRBJ1-2|TRBV7-8
ASSLGGAGAGYGYT
>.|TRBJ2-1|TRBV18
ASSPPSTENEQF
>.|TRBJ1-2|TRBV20-1
SALYGYT
>.|TRBJ1-6|TRBV5-8
ASSSTGFNSPLH